This T cell receptor beta chain was sequenced in a study of T cells after yellow fever vaccination. Looking at the study overall: Fractions of limited cellularity were prepared by means of SMART-Seq v4 Ultra Low Input. Findings and limits, study-wide: Though it reached lower strength, the secondary response hit its peak faster, day 5 versus 15.

This clonotype was seen only a few times. Its matching antigen is unknown. The TCR cDNA carried a universal primer site and UMIs from 5'RACE template switching. Each CDR3 protein gets one entry after TCRdb re-called the 5' RACE reads with MiXCR. The top ten clones hold 18% of a sample with fewer than 450,000 distinct CDR3 sequences, around 10% of them seen once. The V end lost 4 bases, the J end lost 4 bases, and 14 bases lay between the germline ends. CDR3 length: 15 residues. Germline V gene lookup returns CDR1 LGHNA and CDR2 YNFKEQ. The source was PBMCs, collected on the day of the first yellow fever vaccination. This chain links TRBV4-2 with TRBJ1-5; a possible D gene is TRBD1 (5 bases). The clonotype originates from a man aged 18 to 30 who received the YFV17D yellow fever vaccine. The CDR3 sequence: CASSPVHGANQPQHF. The DNA of the CDR3 is TGTGCCAGCAGCCCAGTTCATGGGGCAAATCAGCCCCAGCATTTT.